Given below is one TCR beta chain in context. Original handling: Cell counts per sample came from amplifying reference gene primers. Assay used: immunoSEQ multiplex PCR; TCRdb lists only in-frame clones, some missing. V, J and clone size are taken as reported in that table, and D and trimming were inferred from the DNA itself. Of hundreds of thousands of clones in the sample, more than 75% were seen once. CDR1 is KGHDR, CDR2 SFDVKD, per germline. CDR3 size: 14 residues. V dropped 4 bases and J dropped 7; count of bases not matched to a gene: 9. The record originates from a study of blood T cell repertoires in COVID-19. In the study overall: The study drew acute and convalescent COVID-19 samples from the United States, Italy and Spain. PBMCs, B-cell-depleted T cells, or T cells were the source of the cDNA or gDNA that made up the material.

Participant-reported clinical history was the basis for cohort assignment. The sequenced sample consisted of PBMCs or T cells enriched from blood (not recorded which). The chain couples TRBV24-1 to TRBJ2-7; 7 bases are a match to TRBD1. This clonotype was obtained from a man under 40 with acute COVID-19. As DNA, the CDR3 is TGTGCCACCAGTGACCGGGACAGCCCTCGAGAGCAGTACTTC. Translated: CATSDRDSPREQYF.